The 5 T cell receptor beta chains presented below share a single source sample, sequenced in a study of shared clonotypes between healthy human individuals. Clones were sequenced by immunoSEQ multiplex PCR, and TCRdb holds only the in-frame ones, with some missing. The data show some 2.4 million clones, 90% to 95% seen once. Sequences were obtained from naive CD4+ T cells from PBMCs. Subset given: CD45RA+ positively selected. Receptors were obtained from a young man in good health. Some clones in this sample may be carry-over from other donors' samples.

The chain has TRBV2 and TRBJ1-5; maybe TRBD1 (6 bases). Trimming left V 3 bases short and J 4 bases short, with 13 bases between. CDR3 length: 15 residues. The V gene's germline CDR1 is SNHLY and CDR2 FYNNEI. The CDR3 sequence is CASSEMRGANQPQHF. The CDR3, as DNA: TGTGCCAGCAGTGAGATGAGGGGGGCAAATCAGCCCCAGCATTTT.

Only a few counts were recorded for this clone. The CDR3 region is CASSLIPGGTEAFF. For the CDR3, the DNA is TGTGCCAGCAGCTTAATTCCAGGGGGAACTGAAGCTTTCTTT. The V gene is TRBV7-9, the J gene TRBJ1-1; 7 bases line up with TRBD1. Germline-derived CDR1 and CDR2 are SEHNR and FQNEAQ (reference sequence). V lost 2 bases to trimming and J lost 5 bases; unmatched junction nucleotides: 5. The CDR3 is 14 residues long.

The V call is TRBV6-1, the J call TRBJ2-4; a possible D gene is TRBD2 (5 bases). Per germline, CDR1 MNHNS and CDR2 SASEGT. The CDR3 runs to 15 residues. Trimming took 7 bases from V and 0 from J, leaving 13 bases between them. As DNA, the CDR3 is TGTGCCAGCATGGAGGACCTATTAGCCAAAAACATTCAGTACTTC. The encoded protein is CASMEDLLAKNIQYF.

The chain is built from TRBV15 and TRBJ1-1, with unresolved D. V was clipped by 1 base and J by 0 bases, with 9 bases between them. The CDR3 covers 15 residues. Germline V gives CDR1 LNHNV, CDR2 YYDKDF (reference sequence). The CDR3 DNA reads TGTGCCACCAGCAGAGGGGAGCCAATGAACACTGAAGCTTTCTTT. The encoded protein is CATSRGEPMNTEAFF.

The chain has TRBV19 and TRBJ2-1; 9 nucleotides match TRBD1. Trimming took 5 bases from V and 3 from J; bases not matched to a gene: 5. Germline CDR1 reads LNHDA; CDR2 reads SQIVND (reference sequence). The CDR3 totals 15 residues. DNA of the CDR3: TGTGCCAGTAGTTCGGGACAGGGAAACTACAATGAGCAGTTCTTC. This gives the protein CASSSGQGNYNEQFF.